What follows are 21 T cell receptor beta chains derived from one specimen sequenced in a study of blood T cells in healthy people across ages. Combining a sample-barcoded 5' primer with a J-beta primer mix, a second PCR ran for roughly 7 to 12 cycles. TCRdb reprocessed the 5' RACE reads via MiXCR and lists one record per CDR3 protein. The table has around 1.5 million distinct CDR3 sequences, roughly 64% seen once. The source material was blood. These receptors were obtained from a man between 18 and 35 years old in good health.

The chain has TRBV20-1 and TRBJ1-6; D is ambiguous. Germline V gene lookup returns CDR1 DFQATT and CDR2 SNEGSKA (reference sequence). The length of the CDR3 is 13 residues. The ends were cut back, 3 bases at V and 7 bases at J, with 10 bases in the middle. CDR3 loop: CSARRGRNSPLHF. The DNA of the CDR3 is TGCAGTGCTAGGCGTGGGCGGAATTCACCCCTCCACTTT.

The chain has TRBV7-9 and TRBJ2-5, with TRBD2 matching over 7 bases. The junction had 3 bases not matched to a gene; V was cut back by 3 bases and J by 5 bases. Germline CDR1 and CDR2: SEHNR and FQNEAQ (reference sequence). The CDR3 length is 13 residues. CDR3 nucleotides: TGTGCCAGCAGCTTCCGGGGGGTGGAGACCCAGTACTTC. It yields the protein CASSFRGVETQYF.

This clonotype showed up just a few times. V gene TRBV20-1 combines with J gene TRBJ2-1, with 10 bases that match TRBD1. The germline V gene has CDR1 DFQATT and CDR2 SNEGSKA (reference sequence). V lost 0 bases, J lost 15 bases, and 2 bases stayed unmatched. The CDR3 runs to 11 residues. The CDR3 reads CSARDGDRGFF. As DNA, the CDR3 is TGCAGTGCTAGAGATGGGGACAGGGGGTTCTTC.

Turning to this clonotype: Relative to the germline gene, one junction end is altered; a read error may explain this. This sequence joins TRBV4-1 and TRBJ1-1; D uncertain. This CDR3 comprises 15 residues. CDR1 is MGHRA and CDR2 is YSYEKL in the germline V gene. This chain's CDR3 is CASSQAVRSNTEAFF. CDR3 nucleotide sequence: TGTGCCAGCAGCCAAGCTGTAAGGTCGAACACTGAAGCTTTCTTT.

The rearrangement joins TRBV11-2 to TRBJ2-7; possibly TRBD1 for D (6 bases). V gave up 2 bases and J gave up 4 bases, with 9 bases separating them. Germline assignment: CDR1 SGHAT and CDR2 FQNNGV. The CDR3 contains 13 residues. This CDR3 is CASSLQGRYEQYF. CDR3 nucleotides: TGTGCCAGCAGCTTACAGGGGCGTTACGAGCAGTACTTC.

For this clonotype: Sequence at one end of the junction differs from germline and may be a read error. This rearrangement joins TRBV20-1 to TRBJ2-1; 7 bases fit TRBD2. This CDR3 contains 14 residues. Germline CDR1 DFQATT, CDR2 SNEGSKA (reference sequence). The CDR3, as DNA: TGCAGTGCTAGTGGCGCGGGAGTGACCAATGTGCAGTTCTTC. Amino acid sequence: CSASGAGVTNVQFF.

This chain connects TRBV6-2 or TRBV6-3 to TRBJ2-4; TRBD1 might be the D (5 bases). Near its end, the DNA agrees better with TRBJ2-7, so the J call may be wrong. Germline-derived CDR1 and CDR2 are MNHEY and SVGEGT. The CDR3 is 12 amino acids. The CDR3 region is CASSKTEYEQYF. CDR3 DNA: TGTGCCAGCAGTAAGACAGAGTACGAGCAGTACTTC.

This rearrangement joins TRBV10-3 to TRBJ2-4; D is undetermined. The J call may not be correct, given that the DNA end is closer to TRBJ2-7. The CDR3 spans 14 residues. Germline V gene sequence: CDR1 ENHRY, CDR2 SYGVKD. CDR3 nucleotides: TGTGCCATCAGTGAGTCTATAGGTCCATACGAGCAGTACTTC. Translated: CAISESIGPYEQYF.

The V call is TRBV6-1, the J call TRBJ1-1, with a weak D call TRBD1 (5 bases). Germline CDR1 MNHNS, CDR2 SASEGT. The V end was cut by 5 bases, the J end by 5 bases, with 18 bases between. The CDR3 covers 15 residues. In DNA form, the CDR3 reads TGTGCCAGCAGTCCCCTGGAGGGGTTTAGTACTGAAGCTTTCTTT. It is translated as CASSPLEGFSTEAFF.

The chain carries TRBV20-1 and TRBJ2-7, with 7 bases aligning to TRBD1. CDR1 and CDR2 (germline): DFQATT, SNEGSKA (reference sequence). The CDR3 sequence is 14 residues long. The junction had 11 bases not matched to a gene; V was cut back by 6 bases and J by 3 bases. For the CDR3, the DNA is TGCAGTGCCCCGGGACAGCCGAGTTTCTACGAGCAGTACTTC. Protein product: CSAPGQPSFYEQYF.

A few counts support this clonotype. V gene TRBV12-3 or TRBV12-4 combines with J gene TRBJ2-4, with D uncertain. V lost 3 bases and J lost 13, with 25 bases in between. The length of the CDR3 is 16 residues. The CDR3: CASSLKDGTYDEEQYF. The CDR3 DNA sequence: TGTGCCAGCAGTTTGAAGGACGGAACCTACGATGAAGAGCAGTACTTC.

The chain is built from TRBV5-1 and TRBJ2-1; maybe TRBD2 (5 bases). The CDR3 contains 17 residues. CDR1 is SGHRS and CDR2 is YFSETQ in the germline V gene. V lost 4 bases, J lost 8 bases, and 25 bases lay in between. In DNA form, the CDR3 reads TGCGCCAGCAGCCCTATACTAAGCTTCTCGGGGTCCGATGAGCAGTTCTTC. It translates to CASSPILSFSGSDEQFF.

This sequence joins TRBV3-1 and TRBJ2-7; 7 bases are a match to TRBD2. With 4 bases clipped from V and 4 bases from J, the junction kept 10 bases outside the gene matches. The germline CDR1 and CDR2 sequences are LGHDT and YNNKEL (reference sequence). CDR3 size: 15 residues. CDR3 DNA sequence: TGTGCCAGCAGCCTGGGACCAGCGGGGTCGTACGAGCAGTACTTC. Protein: CASSLGPAGSYEQYF.

The gene calls are TRBV7-9 and TRBJ1-4; 8 bases line up with TRBD1. This CDR3 comprises 15 residues. Losses at the gene ends were 5 bases for V and 7 bases for J; bases not matched to a gene: 9. Germline V gene lookup returns CDR1 SEHNR and CDR2 FQNEAQ (reference sequence). This CDR3 reads CASSPWQGAGEKLFF. The CDR3 DNA reads as TGTGCCAGCAGCCCCTGGCAGGGGGCGGGTGAAAAACTGTTTTTT.

This chain joins TRBV20-1 and TRBJ1-4, with D perhaps matching TRBD1 (6 bases). The CDR3 length is 13 residues. Germline values: CDR1 DFQATT, CDR2 SNEGSKA (reference sequence). Trimming left V 6 bases short and J 6 bases short, with 14 bases between. CDR3 residues: CSATQGGDEKLFF. The CDR3 DNA follows: TGCAGTGCAACACAGGGCGGGGATGAAAAACTGTTTTTT.

This clonotype was seen only once. The rearrangement uses TRBV12-3 or TRBV12-4 and TRBJ1-2; D unresolved. The CDR3 spans 16 residues. V was shortened by 3 bases and J by 7 bases, with 21 bases between the two germline ends. CDR3 sequence reads: CASSFSEAFGFSGYTF. The CDR3 bases are TGTGCCAGCAGTTTTTCTGAGGCTTTCGGATTTAGTGGCTACACCTTC.

This clonotype has ten or more counts. This clone may be a read error of a much larger clone one base away. The V and J genes are TRBV20-1 and TRBJ2-6, with D tentatively TRBD1 or TRBD2 (5 bases each). Trimming shortened V by 0 bases and J by 2 bases, and 11 bases separated the two germline ends. Germline V lookup: CDR1 DFQATT, CDR2 SNEGSKA (reference sequence). The CDR3 is made up of 16 amino acids. CDR3 DNA: TGCAGTGCTAGAGATGGGGGTGGGGCTGGGGCCAACGTCCTGACTTTC. Protein sequence: CSARDGGGAGANVLTF.

This clonotype was observed a few times. The germline gene is not matched at one end of the junction; a read error may be the cause. The chain has TRBV20-1 and TRBJ2-2, with 11 bases that match TRBD2. The CDR3 is made up of 15 amino acids. Germline CDR1 reads DFQATT; CDR2 reads SNEGSKA (reference sequence). The CDR3 sequence: CSARGLAGETGELFF. The DNA of the CDR3 is TGCAGTGCCAGAGGACTAGCGGGTGAGACCGGGGAGCTGTTTTTT.

This chain connects TRBV3-1 to TRBJ2-7; D remains ambiguous. The V end lost 4 bases, the J end lost 5 bases, and 12 bases lay between the germline ends. The CDR3 contains 13 residues. Germline assignment: CDR1 LGHDT and CDR2 YNNKEL (reference sequence). CDR3 bases: TGTGCCAGCAGCCCCGAGACTCGGCACGAGCAGTACTTC. Protein sequence: CASSPETRHEQYF.

This sequence joins TRBV10-3 and TRBJ2-7; D may correspond to TRBD1 or TRBD2 (5 bases each). The end of the DNA fits TRBJ2-5 better, so the J call may be wrong. The CDR3 covers 13 residues. Germline assignment: CDR1 ENHRY and CDR2 SYGVKD. The CDR3 DNA reads as TGTGCCATCAGCCAGGGACGAACCGAGACCCAGTACTTC. Translating gives CAISQGRTETQYF.

Ten or more counts support this clonotype. V usage is TRBV4-2 and J usage is TRBJ2-7; TRBD1 matches 8 bases. Unmatched junction bases numbered 5, after V lost 0 bases and J lost 7 bases. This CDR3 contains 14 residues. The germline V gene has CDR1 LGHNA and CDR2 YNFKEQ. The CDR3 region has the DNA TGTGCCAGCAGCCAAGAGATGGACAGGGAGGAGCAGTACTTC. Its protein is CASSQEMDREEQYF.